Sequencing of this T cell receptor beta chain was carried out in a study of blood T cell repertoires in COVID-19. Trimming pared 3 bases from V and 1 base from J, leaving 13 bases between. CDR3 size: 16 residues. CDR1 and CDR2 (germline): ENHRY, SYGVKD. Study processing details: Scientists estimated how many nucleated cells there were by amplifying reference gene primers. Sequenced by immunoSEQ multiplex PCR; TCRdb stores in-frame clones only, minus some. The DNA gave D and trimming, while V, J and clone size come from that table. The data hold approximately 500,000 clones, with less than 90% observed a single time. The Seattle patients joined while their infection was active and were tracked longitudinally afterward. This clone was counted a single time.

This chain connects TRBV10-3 to TRBJ1-3; D remains unclear. The sample consisted of peripheral blood. This receptor was obtained from a woman aged 45-59 years with COVID-19, enrolled during active disease. The CDR3 region has the DNA TGTGCCATCAGTGACCAGGAAACCTATTCTGGAAACACCATATATTTT. Its translation: CAISDQETYSGNTIYF.